This TCR beta chain was documented in a study of vaccination and CD4 T cells after COVID-19. About the study: Nasal swab PCR identified SARS-CoV-2 in the convalescent patients, of whom roughly 9 were mild and one severe. Study findings and constraints: The median SARS-CoV-2-reactive clonotype number increased from about 20 to 38, without statistical significance.

Comment on this clonotype: The antigen is undetermined.

An Oncomine TCR Beta short-read assay was used to sequence the DNA from cultured CD4+ T cells. From CD4+ T cells that had been cultured, genomic DNA was extracted. TCRdb ran MiXCR on the PCR reads and lists one entry per CDR3 protein. The sample shows some 18,000 distinct CDR3 sequences, about half of them seen only once. Germline V CDR1 and CDR2: MNHNS, SASEGT. The V end lost 6 bases, the J end lost 4 bases, and 28 bases lay between the germline ends. This CDR3 region has 20 residues. Treatment indicated: approximately 9-day PBMC culture with coronavirus spike peptide pools or control peptides (ViraFEST assay).

The J gene is TRBJ1-6, the V gene TRBV6-1; D is possibly TRBD1 (6 bases). This specimen was CD4+ T cells from blood, cultured in vitro, taken before SARS-CoV-2 vaccination. The clonotype was recovered from a human donor who had recovered from COVID-19. CDR3 loop: CASRPTPGPRPGAYNSPLHF. The DNA of the CDR3 is TGTGCCAGCAGACCGACCCCTGGACCCAGACCGGGGGCTTATAATTCACCCCTCCACTTT.